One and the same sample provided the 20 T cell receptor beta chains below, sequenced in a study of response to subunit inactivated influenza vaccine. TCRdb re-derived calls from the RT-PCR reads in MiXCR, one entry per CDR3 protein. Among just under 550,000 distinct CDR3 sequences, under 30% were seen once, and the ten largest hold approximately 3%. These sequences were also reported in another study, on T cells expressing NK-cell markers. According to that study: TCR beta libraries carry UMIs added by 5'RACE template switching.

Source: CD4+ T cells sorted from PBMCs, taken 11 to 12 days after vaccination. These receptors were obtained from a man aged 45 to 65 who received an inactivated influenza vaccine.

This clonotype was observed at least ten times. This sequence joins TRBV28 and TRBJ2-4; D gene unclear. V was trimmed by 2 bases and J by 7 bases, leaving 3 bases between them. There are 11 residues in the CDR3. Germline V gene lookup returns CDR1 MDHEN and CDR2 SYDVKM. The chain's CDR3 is CASSLTNIQYF. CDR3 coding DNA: TGTGCCAGCAGTTTAACCAACATTCAGTACTTC. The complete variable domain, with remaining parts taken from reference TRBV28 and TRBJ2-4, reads DVKVTQSSRYLVKRTGEKVFLECVQDMDHENMFWYRQDPGLGLRLIYFSYDVKMKEKGDIPEGYSVSREKKERFSLILESASTNQTSMYLCASSLTNIQYFGAGTRLSVL.

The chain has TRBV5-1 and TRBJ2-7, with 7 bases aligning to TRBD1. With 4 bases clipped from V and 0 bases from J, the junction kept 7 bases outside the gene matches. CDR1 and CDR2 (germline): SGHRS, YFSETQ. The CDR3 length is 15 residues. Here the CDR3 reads CASSTEQGRSYEQYF. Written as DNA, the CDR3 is TGCGCCAGCAGCACCGAACAGGGGCGCTCCTACGAGCAGTACTTC. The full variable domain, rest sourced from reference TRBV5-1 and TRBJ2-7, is KAGVTQTPRYLIKTRGQQVTLSCSPISGHRSVSWYQQTPGQGLQFLFEYFSETQRNKGNFPGRFSGRQFSNSRSEMNVSTLELGDSALYLCASSTEQGRSYEQYFGPGTRLTVT.

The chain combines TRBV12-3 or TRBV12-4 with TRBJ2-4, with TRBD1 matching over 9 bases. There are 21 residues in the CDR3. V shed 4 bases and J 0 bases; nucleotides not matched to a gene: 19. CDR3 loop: CASSSPGTGFERQLAKNIQYF. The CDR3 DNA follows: TGTGCCAGCAGTTCGCCGGGGACAGGGTTCGAGCGACAGCTAGCCAAAAACATTCAGTACTTC.

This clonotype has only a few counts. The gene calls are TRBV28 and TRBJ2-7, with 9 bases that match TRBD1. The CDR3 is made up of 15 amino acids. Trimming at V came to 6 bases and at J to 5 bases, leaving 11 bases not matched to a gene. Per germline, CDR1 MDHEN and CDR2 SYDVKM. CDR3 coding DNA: TGTGCCAGCAGGACTCATACAGGGGGCGGCGACGAGCAGTACTTC. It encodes CASRTHTGGGDEQYF.

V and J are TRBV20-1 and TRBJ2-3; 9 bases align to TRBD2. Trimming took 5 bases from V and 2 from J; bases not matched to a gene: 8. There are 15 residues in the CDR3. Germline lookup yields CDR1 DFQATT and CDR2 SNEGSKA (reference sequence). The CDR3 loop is CSADIAGGITDTQYF. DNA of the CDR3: TGCAGTGCTGACATCGCGGGAGGGATCACAGATACGCAGTATTTT.

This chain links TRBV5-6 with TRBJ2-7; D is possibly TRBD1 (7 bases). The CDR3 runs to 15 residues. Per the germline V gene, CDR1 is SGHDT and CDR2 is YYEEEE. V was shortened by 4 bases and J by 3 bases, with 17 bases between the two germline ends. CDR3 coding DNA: TGTGCCAGCAGCCTACTGAACAGGGGACTCTACGAGCAGTACTTC. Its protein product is CASSLLNRGLYEQYF.

CDR3 amino acids: CSGRADTGELFF. For the CDR3, the DNA is TGCAGTGGGAGGGCCGACACCGGGGAGCTGTTTTTT. The genes are TRBV20-1 and TRBJ2-2; tentative D call: TRBD2 (6 bases). CDR1 DFQATT and CDR2 SNEGSKA come from the germline V gene (reference sequence). The CDR3 runs 12 residues. The V end lost 7 bases, the J end lost 3 bases, and 9 bases lay between the germline ends.

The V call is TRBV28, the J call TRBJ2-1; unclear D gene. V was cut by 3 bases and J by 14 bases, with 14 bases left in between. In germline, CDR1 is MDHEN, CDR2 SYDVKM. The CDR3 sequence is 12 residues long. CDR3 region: CASSFTDNSKFF. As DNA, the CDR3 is TGTGCCAGCAGTTTTACAGACAATTCTAAGTTCTTC. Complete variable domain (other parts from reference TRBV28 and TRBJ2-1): DVKVTQSSRYLVKRTGEKVFLECVQDMDHENMFWYRQDPGLGLRLIYFSYDVKMKEKGDIPEGYSVSREKKERFSLILESASTNQTSMYLCASSFTDNSKFFGPGTRLTVL.

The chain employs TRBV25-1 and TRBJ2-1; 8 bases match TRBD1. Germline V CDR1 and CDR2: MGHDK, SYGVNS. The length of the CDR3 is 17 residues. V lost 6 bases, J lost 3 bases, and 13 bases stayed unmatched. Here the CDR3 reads CASSGATGVANYNEQFF. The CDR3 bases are TGTGCCAGCAGCGGTGCGACAGGGGTCGCAAACTACAATGAGCAGTTCTTC.

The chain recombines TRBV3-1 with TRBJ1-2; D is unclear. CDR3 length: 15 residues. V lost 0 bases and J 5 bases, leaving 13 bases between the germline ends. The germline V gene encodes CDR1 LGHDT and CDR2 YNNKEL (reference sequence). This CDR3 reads CASSQDHGRLYGYTF. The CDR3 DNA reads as TGTGCCAGCAGCCAAGACCACGGTAGGCTGTATGGCTACACCTTC.

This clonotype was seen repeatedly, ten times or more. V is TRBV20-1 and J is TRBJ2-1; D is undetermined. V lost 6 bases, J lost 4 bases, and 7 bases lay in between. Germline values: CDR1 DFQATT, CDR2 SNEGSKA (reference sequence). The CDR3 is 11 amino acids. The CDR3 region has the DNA TGCAGTGCAAACCTTTACAATGAGCAGTTCTTC. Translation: CSANLYNEQFF.

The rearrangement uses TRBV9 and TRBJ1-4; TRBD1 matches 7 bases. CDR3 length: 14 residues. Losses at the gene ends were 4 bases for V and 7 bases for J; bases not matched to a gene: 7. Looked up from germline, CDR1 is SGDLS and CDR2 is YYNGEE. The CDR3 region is CASSPATGSEKLFF. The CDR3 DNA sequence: TGTGCCAGCAGCCCAGCGACAGGGAGTGAAAAACTGTTTTTT.

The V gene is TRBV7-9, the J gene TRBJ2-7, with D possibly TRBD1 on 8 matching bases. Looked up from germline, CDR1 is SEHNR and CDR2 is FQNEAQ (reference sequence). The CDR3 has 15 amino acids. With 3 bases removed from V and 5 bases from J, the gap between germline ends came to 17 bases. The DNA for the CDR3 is TGTGCCAGCAGCTTCGGACAGGGAGGGAGTGACGAGCAGTACTTC. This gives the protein CASSFGQGGSDEQYF.

CDR3 residues: CATQGVGSETQYF. The DNA for the CDR3 is TGTGCCACCCAGGGGGTCGGATCAGAGACCCAGTACTTC. The gene calls are TRBV7-6 and TRBJ2-5, with TRBD1 matching over 7 bases. CDR3 length equals 13 residues. Germline CDR1 and CDR2: SGHVS and FNYEAQ. V was pared by 10 bases and J by 4 bases, with 9 bases of the junction left unmatched.

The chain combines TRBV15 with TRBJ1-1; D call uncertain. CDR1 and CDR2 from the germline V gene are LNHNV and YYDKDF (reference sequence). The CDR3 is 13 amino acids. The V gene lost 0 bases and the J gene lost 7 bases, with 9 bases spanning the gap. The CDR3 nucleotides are TGTGCCACCAGCAGAGATCGAAGTCTTGAAGCTTTCTTT. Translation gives CATSRDRSLEAFF.

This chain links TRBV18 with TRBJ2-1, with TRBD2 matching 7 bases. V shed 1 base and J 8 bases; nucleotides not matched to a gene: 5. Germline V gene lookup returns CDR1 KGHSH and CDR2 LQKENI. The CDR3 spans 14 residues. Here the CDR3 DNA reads TGTGCCAGCTCACCACGGGGCGGGAGCTATGAGCAGTTCTTC. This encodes CASSPRGGSYEQFF.

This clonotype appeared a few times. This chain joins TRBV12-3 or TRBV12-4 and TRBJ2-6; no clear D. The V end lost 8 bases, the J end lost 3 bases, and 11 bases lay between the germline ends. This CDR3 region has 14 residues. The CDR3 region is CASLRTRGANVLTF. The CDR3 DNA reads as TGTGCCAGCTTGCGTACCCGTGGGGCCAACGTCCTGACTTTC.

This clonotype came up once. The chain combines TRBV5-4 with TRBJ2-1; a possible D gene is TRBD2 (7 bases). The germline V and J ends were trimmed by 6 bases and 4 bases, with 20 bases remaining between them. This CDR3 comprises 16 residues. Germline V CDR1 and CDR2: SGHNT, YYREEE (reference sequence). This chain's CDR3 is CASNSGGGDWYNEQFF. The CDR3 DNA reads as TGTGCCAGCAACTCTGGAGGGGGGGATTGGTACAATGAGCAGTTCTTC.

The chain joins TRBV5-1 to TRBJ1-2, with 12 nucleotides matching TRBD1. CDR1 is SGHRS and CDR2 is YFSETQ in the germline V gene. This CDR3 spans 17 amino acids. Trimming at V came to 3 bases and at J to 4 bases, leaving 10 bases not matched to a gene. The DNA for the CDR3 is TGCGCCAGCAGCTCTGGGACAGGGGGCGGCGAAATCTATGGCTACACCTTC. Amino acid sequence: CASSSGTGGGEIYGYTF. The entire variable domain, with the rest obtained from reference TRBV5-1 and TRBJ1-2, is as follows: KAGVTQTPRYLIKTRGQQVTLSCSPISGHRSVSWYQQTPGQGLQFLFEYFSETQRNKGNFPGRFSGRQFSNSRSEMNVSTLELGDSALYLCASSSGTGGGEIYGYTFGSGTRLTVV.

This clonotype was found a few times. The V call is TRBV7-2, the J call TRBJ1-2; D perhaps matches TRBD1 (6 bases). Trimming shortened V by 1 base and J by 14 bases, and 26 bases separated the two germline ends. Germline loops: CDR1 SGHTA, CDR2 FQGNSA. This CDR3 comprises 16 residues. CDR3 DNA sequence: TGTGCCAGCAGCTTAGGAAGACGACGGGCACAGGGTGGTATAACCTTC. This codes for CASSLGRRRAQGGITF.